This TCR beta chain stems from a study of a mutant IDH1 vaccine in newly diagnosed glioma. Study-level information: Investigators started vaccination 4-6 weeks after radiotherapy alone, or with temozolomide cycles. Treated patients comprised about 60% males and around 40% females, mean age about 43 years.

Described time point: week 5, during vaccination. The study gave 300 ug of mutant IDH1 20-mer peptide per vaccine dose, with topical imiquimod. The donors had new WHO grade 3 or 4 astrocytomas; these were IDH1-mutant and ATRX-lost. Points from the study as a whole: Researchers report vaccine-induced immune responses in approximately 93% of patients.

With 4 bases removed from V and 0 bases from J, the gap between germline ends came to 11 bases. Germline V gives CDR1 SGHAT, CDR2 FQNNGV. The CDR3 extends over 15 amino acids. With regard to this clone: Antigen: not known.

Measured with immunoSEQ multiplex PCR; TCRdb has only the in-frame clones, and not every one. The sample shows 25,000 to 30,000 clones, 65% to 80% of them seen only once. Sequenced here: PBMCs, sampled from a glioma patient whose treatment included an IDH1 peptide vaccine. The chain uses TRBV11-2 and TRBJ2-3; D gene uncertain. The TCR originated in a man aged 35-49 years with glioma. Some clones in this sample may be carry-over from other donors' samples. The CDR3 reads CASSSTDVSTDTQYF. In DNA, the CDR3 is TGTGCCAGCAGCTCCACTGACGTAAGCACAGATACGCAGTATTTT.